These 16 T cell receptor beta chains were sequenced from one sample in a study of Graves' ophthalmopathy and Graves' hyperthyroidism. Amplification of the TCR beta CDR3 regions used RNA transcripts (as template). The first-round RT-PCR employed HTBI primers together with the Qiagen OneStep RT-PCR kit. A multiplex PCR was then performed as the second round. TCRdb redid the calling of the multiplex PCR reads with MiXCR, one entry per CDR3 protein. The sample lists some 47,000 distinct CDR3 sequences, under 55% occurring once. The sample was peripheral blood. The receptors shown here come from an adult man with Graves' ophthalmopathy.

Concerning this clonotype: A read error may account for a junction end that differs from germline. The rearrangement links TRBV7-6 to TRBJ2-1, with TRBD2 matching 15 bases. The CDR3 runs 20 residues. Germline V gene data show CDR1 as SGHVS and CDR2 as FNYEAQ. CDR3 protein: CASSFTYAGTSGRSYNEQFF. CDR3 nucleotides: TGCGCCAGCAGCTTCACTTATGCCGGGACTAGCGGGAGGTCCTACAATGAGCAGTTCTTC.

In its sample, this clonotype was seen a few times. The chain uses TRBV25-1 and TRBJ1-2; unclear D gene. The CDR3 runs 12 residues. Per the germline V gene, CDR1 is MGHDK and CDR2 is SYGVNS. Trimming took off 3 bases at V and 6 bases at J, with 8 bases between the two ends. The CDR3 region has the DNA TGTGCCAGCAGTGATTGGAGGGATGGCTACACCTTC. This encodes CASSDWRDGYTF.

Note on this clonotype: The junction departs from the called germline gene at one end, perhaps through a read error. As DNA, the CDR3 is TGTGCCAGCGGCTTAGACTACCGACGGAACACCGGGGAGCTGTTTTTT. Its translation: CASGLDYRRNTGELFF. The genes are TRBV7-2 and TRBJ2-2, with D possibly TRBD2 on 5 matching bases. The germline V gene encodes CDR1 SGHTA and CDR2 FQGNSA. The CDR3 is 16 residues long.

This clonotype was observed at least ten times. The V call is TRBV6-5, the J call TRBJ2-7, with 8 bases matching TRBD2. The CDR3 contains 15 residues. Germline assignment: CDR1 MNHEY and CDR2 SVGAGI. V was clipped by 5 bases and J by 0 bases; unmatched bases: 6. DNA for the CDR3: TGTGCCAGCAGTGCTGAGCGGGGGAGCTCCTACGAGCAGTACTTC. Translation gives CASSAERGSSYEQYF.

This clonotype was seen ten or more times. V gene TRBV10-3 combines with J gene TRBJ2-5, with D tentatively TRBD1 or TRBD2 (5 bases each). V was trimmed by 2 bases and J by 9 bases, leaving 19 bases between them. Germline V gives CDR1 ENHRY, CDR2 SYGVKD. The CDR3 has 15 residues. The CDR3 reads CAISEPGRAERAQYF. CDR3 sequence (DNA): TGTGCCATCAGTGAGCCGGGGCGAGCGGAGAGGGCCCAGTACTTC.

Ten or more counts support this clonotype. The gene calls are TRBV5-4 and TRBJ2-3; D not resolved. Germline assignment: CDR1 SGHNT and CDR2 YYREEE (reference sequence). The CDR3 is 15 amino acids. Trimming removed 4 bases from V and 6 bases from J, with 18 bases in between. CDR3 sequence: CASSPGGWDSDTQYF. CDR3 nucleotides: TGTGCCAGCAGCCCGGGTGGGTGGGATTCGGATACGCAGTATTTT.

This clonotype was picked up many times. CDR3 DNA sequence: TGTGCCAGCAGCTTAGCCAGACGGTTGACCACCGGGGAGCTGTTTTTT. The encoded protein is CASSLARRLTTGELFF. The chain combines TRBV7-8 with TRBJ2-2; no firm D call. V was clipped by 0 bases and J by 4 bases, with 12 bases between them. The CDR3 runs 16 residues. Germline-derived CDR1 and CDR2 are SGHVS and FQNEAQ.

This chain connects TRBV7-3 to TRBJ2-1, with D unresolved. The germline gives CDR1 SGHTA, CDR2 FQGTGA. The V gene lost 5 bases and the J gene lost 6 bases, with 11 bases spanning the gap. This CDR3 is built from 13 residues. This CDR3 reads CASSPSPGNEQFF. As DNA, the CDR3 is TGTGCCAGCAGCCCCTCGCCGGGCAATGAGCAGTTCTTC. The full variable domain, its missing parts supplied by reference TRBV7-3 and TRBJ2-1, is GAGVSQTPSNKVTEKGKYVELRCDPISGHTALYWYRQSLGQGPEFLIYFQGTGAADDSGLPNDRFFAVRPEGSVSTLKIQRTERGDSAVYLCASSPSPGNEQFFGPGTRLTVL.

The sample holds many counts of this clonotype. The chain is built from TRBV25-1 and TRBJ2-3, with 10 positions matching TRBD2. With V trimmed by 5 bases and J by 1 base, 6 bases remained unmatched. This CDR3 is built from 16 residues. Per the germline V gene, CDR1 is MGHDK and CDR2 is SYGVNS. The CDR3 sequence: CASSRLAGAGTDTQYF. The CDR3 DNA sequence: TGTGCCAGCAGTCGGCTAGCGGGAGCGGGCACAGATACGCAGTATTTT.

The CDR3 sequence: CSAISGRDTEAFF. The CDR3 DNA reads TGCAGTGCCATTAGCGGGAGAGACACTGAAGCTTTCTTT. V gene TRBV20-1 combines with J gene TRBJ1-1; D not certain. Germline V CDR1 and CDR2: DFQATT, SNEGSKA (reference sequence). The CDR3 is 13 residues long. Trimming shortened V by 6 bases and J by 3 bases, and 14 bases separated the two germline ends.

The CDR3 sequence: CASIPSRNYNEQYF. As DNA, the CDR3 is TGTGCCAGCATCCCGTCGCGGAACTACAATGAGCAGTATTTT. V and J are TRBV12-3 or TRBV12-4 and TRBJ2-3; no clear D. Trimming took off 7 bases at V and 11 bases at J, with 22 bases between the two ends. The CDR3 sequence is 14 residues long.

This clonotype was counted between two and nine times. A junction end diverges from the germline sequence, so it may reflect a read error. V is TRBV6-1 and J is TRBJ1-5; D call uncertain. Germline V gives CDR1 MNHNS, CDR2 SASEGT. This CDR3 spans 14 amino acids. In DNA form, the CDR3 reads TGTGCCGGCAGTGAAGGTTTTAGCAATCAGCCTCAGCATTTT. It specifies CAGSEGFSNQPQHF.

There are a few counts of this clonotype. The chain recombines TRBV7-3 with TRBJ2-1; 7 bases are a match to TRBD2. CDR1 SGHTA and CDR2 FQGTGA come from the germline V gene. Unmatched junction bases numbered 3, after V lost 2 bases and J lost 5 bases. The CDR3 has 14 amino acids. CDR3 loop: CASSLSGGHNEQFF. As DNA, the CDR3 is TGTGCCAGCAGCTTATCGGGAGGCCACAATGAGCAGTTCTTC. The variable domain in full, with the rest retrieved from reference TRBV7-3 and TRBJ2-1, is GAGVSQTPSNKVTEKGKYVELRCDPISGHTALYWYRQSLGQGPEFLIYFQGTGAADDSGLPNDRFFAVRPEGSVSTLKIQRTERGDSAVYLCASSLSGGHNEQFFGPGTRLTVL.

The chain links TRBV5-1 to TRBJ2-1; weak D call: TRBD1 (6 bases). Germline lookup yields CDR1 SGHRS and CDR2 YFSETQ. V gave up 0 bases and J gave up 7 bases, with 11 bases separating them. The CDR3 consists of 14 residues. As DNA, the CDR3 is TGCGCCAGCAGCTTGGCACAGGGAAGTAATGAGCAGTTCTTC. The encoded protein is CASSLAQGSNEQFF. Full variable domain (missing parts from reference TRBV5-1 and TRBJ2-1): KAGVTQTPRYLIKTRGQQVTLSCSPISGHRSVSWYQQTPGQGLQFLFEYFSETQRNKGNFPGRFSGRQFSNSRSEMNVSTLELGDSALYLCASSLAQGSNEQFFGPGTRLTVL.

This clonotype was detected ten times or more. J is TRBJ2-2 and V is TRBV4-1, with 9 bases matching TRBD2. Unmatched junction bases numbered 10, after V lost 0 bases and J lost 5 bases. This CDR3 has 18 amino acids. Germline lookup yields CDR1 MGHRA and CDR2 YSYEKL. DNA of the CDR3: TGCGCCAGCAGCCAAGATGGGGCGGGGGGGCGTCGTACCGGGGAGCTGTTTTTT. It is translated as CASSQDGAGGRRTGELFF.

By share of the sample, this clonotype is medium-sized. The chain has TRBV10-3 and TRBJ1-2, with D perhaps matching TRBD1 (5 bases). The CDR3 has 14 amino acids. Trimming cost V 9 bases and J 7 bases, with 21 bases left between them. Germline lookup yields CDR1 ENHRY and CDR2 SYGVKD. CDR3 residues: CAIKDISSSGGYTF. The CDR3 region has the DNA TGTGCCATAAAGGACATCTCCAGTTCGGGTGGCTACACCTTC.